These 32 T cell receptor beta chains were sequenced from one sample in a study of radiation and T cells in renal cell carcinoma. Sample time point: blood 2 weeks post-SBRT. Treatment given: 15 Gy SBRT to primary tumor, nephrectomy 4 weeks later. The assay was immunoSEQ multiplex PCR, and TCRdb's table has in-frame clones only and misses some. The sample contains roughly 60,000 clones, around 78% of which appear only once. Sequenced material: blood, taken from a patient whose treatment included radiotherapy and nephrectomy. These TCRs come from a man in his sixties with renal cell carcinoma.

This sequence joins TRBV9 and TRBJ2-3, with 11 bases that match TRBD2. CDR3 length: 19 residues. The germline V gene encodes CDR1 SGDLS and CDR2 YYNGEE. Trimming at V came to 1 base and at J to 0 bases, leaving 10 bases not matched to a gene. Here the CDR3 reads CASSVTSGRYLTSTDTQYF. CDR3 in DNA: TGTGCCAGCAGCGTAACTAGCGGGAGATACTTGACTAGCACAGATACGCAGTATTTT.

The V call is TRBV11-3, the J call TRBJ2-5; 11 bases align to TRBD2. J was trimmed by 3 bases and V by 0 bases; bases with no gene match: 3. Germline V gives CDR1 SGHNT, CDR2 YENEEA. This CDR3 is 16 amino acids long. In DNA form, the CDR3 reads TGTGCCAGCAGCTTAGAAAGTAGCGGGGGGGAAGAGACCCAGTACTTC. Translated: CASSLESSGGEETQYF.

This clone occurred a few times. The chain carries TRBV19 and TRBJ2-6; 11 bases match TRBD2. The CDR3 sequence is 18 residues long. Germline V lookup: CDR1 LNHDA, CDR2 SQIVND (reference sequence). V was clipped by 8 bases and J by 0 bases; unmatched bases: 9. CDR3: CASYTTSGIFSGANVLTF. The DNA for the CDR3 is TGTGCCAGTTACACGACTAGCGGGATCTTCTCTGGGGCCAACGTCCTGACTTTC.

The chain recombines TRBV6-5 with TRBJ2-7; 10 bases align to TRBD1. Germline lookup yields CDR1 MNHEY and CDR2 SVGAGI. After removal of 9 bases from V and 11 bases from J, the junction contained 10 bases not matched to a gene. The CDR3 totals 12 residues. Here the CDR3 DNA reads TGTGCCAGTGGACAGGGGGGCCCCCTCAAGTACTTC. Amino acid sequence: CASGQGGPLKYF.

The chain is built from TRBV14 and TRBJ1-2; 8 bases map to TRBD1. This CDR3 has 13 residues. Germline V gene data show CDR1 as SGHDN and CDR2 as FVKESK. J lost 4 bases, V lost 4 bases, and 2 bases had no gene match. The CDR3 reads CASSPGGGYGYTF. The CDR3 nucleotides are TGTGCCAGCAGCCCAGGGGGCGGCTATGGCTACACCTTC.

The chain recombines TRBV11-3 with TRBJ2-2; TRBD2 agrees at 8 bases. The V and J ends lost 3 bases and 6 bases, in that order; junction bases with no gene match: 6. This CDR3 is built from 15 residues. Germline V CDR1 and CDR2: SGHNT, YENEEA. The CDR3 protein is CASSFRRAGAGELFF. CDR3 bases: TGTGCCAGCAGCTTCAGAAGAGCGGGAGCCGGGGAGCTGTTTTTT. The entire variable domain, with the rest obtained from reference TRBV11-3 and TRBJ2-2, is as follows: EAGVVQSPRYKIIEKKQPVAFWCNPISGHNTLYWYLQNLGQGPELLIRYENEEAVDDSQLPKDRFSAERLKGVDSTLKIQPAELGDSAVYLCASSFRRAGAGELFFGEGSRLTVL.

The chain carries TRBV7-2 and TRBJ2-7; possibly TRBD2 for D (6 bases). Trimming took off 5 bases at V and 2 bases at J, with 16 bases between the two ends. This CDR3 contains 15 residues. The germline gives CDR1 SGHTA, CDR2 FQGNSA. The CDR3 bases are TGTGCCAGCAGCCCACGCCTGGCGGGAACCTACGAGCAGTACTTC. The encoded protein is CASSPRLAGTYEQYF.

The chain carries TRBV7-3 and TRBJ1-3; 9 bases agree with TRBD1. This CDR3 is 20 amino acids long. Germline trimming cut 2 bases from V and 0 bases from J; bases unmatched to any gene: 14. Germline V gives CDR1 SGHTA, CDR2 FQGTGA. DNA of the CDR3: TGTGCCAGCAGCTTAGGCCTGGGGACAGGGTCTTTCGACTCTGGAAACACCATATATTTT. It specifies CASSLGLGTGSFDSGNTIYF.

The J gene is TRBJ2-1, the V gene TRBV5-1; 8 bases are shared with TRBD1. V gave up 3 bases and J gave up 10 bases; unmatched junction bases: 0. Per germline, CDR1 SGHRS and CDR2 YFSETQ. CDR3 length: 11 residues. This chain's CDR3 is CASSWTGEQFF. The CDR3 nucleotides are TGCGCCAGCAGCTGGACAGGGGAGCAGTTCTTC.

V is TRBV5-5 and J is TRBJ1-2; D call uncertain. CDR3 length equals 12 residues. V was shortened by 1 base and J by 2 bases, with 3 bases between the two germline ends. Germline V gene data show CDR1 as SGHKS and CDR2 as YYEKEE (reference sequence). The CDR3 is CASSLNNYGYTF. The CDR3 region has the DNA TGTGCCAGCAGCTTGAACAACTATGGCTACACCTTC. Combining the CDR3 with reference TRBV5-5 and TRBJ1-2 gives the whole variable domain DAGVTQSPTHLIKTRGQQVTLRCSPISGHKSVSWYQQVLGQGPQFIFQYYEKEERGRGNFPDRFSARQFPNYSSELNVNALLLGDSALYLCASSLNNYGYTFGSGTRLTVV.

This clone has a single count. V is TRBV10-2 and J is TRBJ2-3; 10 bases map to TRBD2. The length of the CDR3 is 17 residues. Germline CDR1 reads WSHSY; CDR2 reads SAAADI. The V and J ends lost 6 bases and 6 bases, in that order; junction bases with no gene match: 15. Written as DNA, the CDR3 is TGCGCCAGCAGCGGGACCCTTGTAGCGGGGGGTTCTGATACGCAGTATTTT. Translating it yields CASSGTLVAGGSDTQYF.

This clone was seen once. The J gene is TRBJ2-5, the V gene TRBV11-3; 7 bases match TRBD2. The CDR3 covers 13 residues. Unmatched junction bases numbered 4, after V lost 2 bases and J lost 7 bases. Per germline, CDR1 SGHNT and CDR2 YENEEA. This CDR3 is CASSLIGEGTQYF. CDR3 sequence (DNA): TGTGCCAGCAGCTTAATAGGGGAGGGGACCCAGTACTTC. Combining the CDR3 with reference TRBV11-3 and TRBJ2-5 gives the whole variable domain EAGVVQSPRYKIIEKKQPVAFWCNPISGHNTLYWYLQNLGQGPELLIRYENEEAVDDSQLPKDRFSAERLKGVDSTLKIQPAELGDSAVYLCASSLIGEGTQYFGPGTRLLVL.

This rearrangement joins TRBV2 to TRBJ1-2; no firm D call. This CDR3 has 12 amino acids. From germline, CDR1 is SNHLY and CDR2 FYNNEI. V was clipped by 7 bases and J by 8 bases, with 14 bases between them. CDR3 protein: CASNVGPEGYTF. The CDR3 region has the DNA TGTGCCAGCAACGTAGGACCGGAGGGCTACACCTTC.

The chain employs TRBV6-1 and TRBJ2-7; D not resolved. With 3 bases removed from V and 6 bases from J, the gap between germline ends came to 12 bases. Per the germline V gene, CDR1 is MNHNS and CDR2 is SASEGT. The CDR3 loop spans 13 amino acids. Written as DNA, the CDR3 is TGTGCCAGCAGTGAGACACAGTTGCGCGAGCAGTACGTC. It translates to CASSETQLREQYV.

This clone was observed a few times. The chain employs TRBV5-6 and TRBJ1-1; D ambiguous. This CDR3 is 12 amino acids long. CDR1 SGHDT and CDR2 YYEEEE come from the germline V gene. The V gene lost 2 bases and the J gene lost 4 bases, with 6 bases spanning the gap. The CDR3 region is CASSFLRTEAFF. The CDR3 nucleotides are TGTGCCAGCAGCTTCCTACGCACTGAAGCTTTCTTT.

This sequence joins TRBV10-3 and TRBJ2-5; 7 bases map to TRBD1. The CDR3 is 14 residues long. V was pared by 3 bases and J by 5 bases, with 6 bases of the junction left unmatched. Germline-derived CDR1 and CDR2 are ENHRY and SYGVKD. The CDR3 spells CAISDLQGKETQYF. The CDR3 coding sequence is TGTGCCATCAGTGATTTACAGGGGAAGGAGACCCAGTACTTC.

This clone was detected once. The J gene is TRBJ2-5, the V gene TRBV5-4, with TRBD2 matching 11 bases. V was pared by 4 bases and J by 5 bases, with 7 bases of the junction left unmatched. Per germline, CDR1 SGHNT and CDR2 YYREEE (reference sequence). The CDR3 sequence is 15 residues long. CDR3 sequence reads: CASSKPGLAEETQYF. CDR3 DNA: TGTGCCAGCAGCAAACCGGGACTAGCGGAGGAGACCCAGTACTTC.

The chain has TRBV6-1 and TRBJ1-1; TRBD1 matches 7 bases. This CDR3 has 19 amino acids. Germline V gives CDR1 MNHNS, CDR2 SASEGT. The ends lost 2 bases at V and 5 bases at J; junction bases unmatched: 20. CDR3 loop: CASSEYSSPSQGRVTEAFF. CDR3 bases: TGTGCCAGCAGTGAATATAGCTCGCCCTCACAGGGGCGAGTGACTGAAGCTTTCTTT.

The J gene is TRBJ1-2, the V gene TRBV19, with D hard to call. With 4 bases removed from V and 2 bases from J, the gap between germline ends came to 11 bases. CDR3 length: 14 amino acids. Germline V gene sequence: CDR1 LNHDA, CDR2 SQIVND (reference sequence). In DNA, the CDR3 is TGTGCCAGTAGTAAAGAGGCGGTAAACTATGGCTACACCTTC. It codes for CASSKEAVNYGYTF.

The chain carries TRBV6-6 and TRBJ1-5, with D perhaps TRBD1 (5 bases). V dropped 7 bases and J dropped 3 bases, with 10 bases sitting between them. Germline V gene sequence: CDR1 MNHNY, CDR2 SVGAGI (reference sequence). There are 13 residues in the CDR3. The CDR3 DNA is TGTGCCAGCACCTTGACAGACAATCAGCCCCAGCATTTT. Translating it yields CASTLTDNQPQHF.

The chain has TRBV30 and TRBJ1-6, with TRBD1 as a possible D gene (5 bases). The V and J ends lost 0 bases and 12 bases respectively, with 15 bases between them. CDR1 is GTSNPN, CDR2 SVGIG, per germline (reference sequence). The CDR3 totals 14 residues. The CDR3 reads CAWSVYGAGEPLHF. The CDR3 DNA follows: TGTGCCTGGAGTGTATACGGAGCGGGGGAACCCCTCCACTTT.

This clone appeared a single time. This chain joins TRBV7-9 and TRBJ2-5, with TRBD2 matching over 8 bases. The J segment lost 5 bases and the V segment lost 3 bases, leaving 8 bases of the junction unmatched. The CDR3 is made up of 15 amino acids. The V gene's germline CDR1 is SEHNR and CDR2 FQNEAQ (reference sequence). The chain's CDR3 is CASSFLAGQGETQYF. In DNA, the CDR3 is TGTGCCAGCAGCTTTCTAGCGGGCCAAGGGGAGACCCAGTACTTC.

This clone has a single count. This chain connects TRBV11-2 to TRBJ2-5; TRBD2 matches at 9 bases. The CDR3 has 18 residues. Germline V gives CDR1 SGHAT, CDR2 FQNNGV. Germline trimming cut 5 bases from V and 5 bases from J; bases unmatched to any gene: 18. The CDR3 sequence is CASSPFTTSGSGRETQYF. Written as DNA, the CDR3 is TGTGCCAGCAGCCCATTTACGACTAGCGGATCAGGAAGGGAGACCCAGTACTTC.

This sequence joins TRBV11-3 and TRBJ1-1; the D gene is possibly TRBD1 (6 bases). CDR3 length: 14 amino acids. Germline values: CDR1 SGHNT, CDR2 YENEEA. Trimming took off 5 bases at V and 1 base at J, with 11 bases between the two ends. For the CDR3, the DNA is TGTGCCAGCAGCCCACGCAGGGGGAACACTGAAGCTTTCTTT. Protein: CASSPRRGNTEAFF.

This rearrangement joins TRBV4-3 to TRBJ1-4, with 7 bases identical to TRBD1. The ends lost 2 bases at V and 8 bases at J; junction bases unmatched: 8. Germline CDR1 reads LGHNA; CDR2 reads YSLEER. The CDR3 runs 15 residues. Here the CDR3 reads CASSQHHRGDEKLFF. CDR3 nucleotide sequence: TGCGCCAGCAGCCAACACCACAGGGGAGACGAAAAACTGTTTTTT.

This clone was counted once. V is TRBV27 and J is TRBJ2-2; 7 nucleotides agree with TRBD2. The junction had 9 bases not matched to a gene; V was cut back by 7 bases and J by 4 bases. The germline V gene has CDR1 MNHEY and CDR2 SMNVEV (reference sequence). The CDR3 has 15 residues. CDR3 nucleotide sequence: TGTGCCAGCAAGTTCAGCGGGATTAGCACCGGGGAGCTGTTTTTT. Amino acids: CASKFSGISTGELFF.

The chain carries TRBV11-3 and TRBJ2-7; D tentatively fits TRBD1 or TRBD2 (5 bases each). V lost 5 bases, J lost 2 bases, and 13 bases lay in between. The CDR3 length is 14 residues. Germline-derived CDR1 and CDR2 are SGHNT and YENEEA. The DNA for the CDR3 is TGTGCCAGCAGCCTCCGGGACGGAGCCTACGAGCAGTACGTC. Residues: CASSLRDGAYEQYV.

This rearrangement joins TRBV30 to TRBJ1-2, with D possibly TRBD1 on 6 matching bases. CDR1 and CDR2 from the germline V gene are GTSNPN and SVGIG (reference sequence). The CDR3 totals 15 residues. Between the trimmed V and J ends, which lost 0 bases and 3 bases, there was a span of 14 bases. The CDR3 region is CAWSVEGGAYYGYTF. The CDR3 DNA follows: TGTGCCTGGAGTGTTGAGGGGGGGGCTTACTATGGCTACACCTTC. The full variable domain, with the rest looked up from reference TRBV30 and TRBJ1-2, is SQTIHQWPATLVQPVGSPLSLECTVEGTSNPNLYWYRQAAGRGLQLLFYSVGIGQISSEVPQNLSASRPQDRQFILSSKKLLLSDSGFYLCAWSVEGGAYYGYTFGSGTRLTVV.

This clone was detected only once. The chain carries TRBV6-1 and TRBJ2-7; D might be TRBD1 (6 bases). The V gene's germline CDR1 is MNHNS and CDR2 SASEGT. The CDR3 is made up of 12 amino acids. Deletions cut 7 bases from V and 2 bases from J, with 9 bases between. CDR3 protein: CASTGVTYEQYF. The CDR3 nucleotides read TGTGCCAGCACAGGGGTAACCTACGAGCAGTACTTC.

J is TRBJ1-5 and V is TRBV2; D remains unclear. CDR3 length: 15 residues. Trimming cost V 2 bases and J 0 bases, with 8 bases left between them. CDR1 and CDR2 from the germline V gene are SNHLY and FYNNEI. The CDR3 region has the DNA TGTGCCAGCAGTGAATCGTGGTATAGCAATCAGCCCCAGCATTTT. Translation: CASSESWYSNQPQHF.

The chain is built from TRBV30 and TRBJ2-7; possible D gene TRBD2, 6 bases. The CDR3 covers 12 residues. Germline CDR1 and CDR2: GTSNPN and SVGIG (reference sequence). V was shortened by 0 bases and J by 7 bases, with 10 bases between the two germline ends. CDR3 coding DNA: TGTGCCTGGAGTGTACGGAGGGGAGAGCAGTACTTC. Its protein product is CAWSVRRGEQYF.

Only one count was recorded for this clone. The rearrangement uses TRBV19 and TRBJ2-1; no definite D call. V was clipped by 7 bases and J by 5 bases, with 15 bases between them. The CDR3 contains 14 residues. Germline V CDR1 and CDR2: LNHDA, SQIVND (reference sequence). CDR3 amino acids: CASTDDWGDNEQFF. The CDR3 nucleotides are TGTGCCAGTACCGACGATTGGGGTGACAATGAGCAGTTCTTC.